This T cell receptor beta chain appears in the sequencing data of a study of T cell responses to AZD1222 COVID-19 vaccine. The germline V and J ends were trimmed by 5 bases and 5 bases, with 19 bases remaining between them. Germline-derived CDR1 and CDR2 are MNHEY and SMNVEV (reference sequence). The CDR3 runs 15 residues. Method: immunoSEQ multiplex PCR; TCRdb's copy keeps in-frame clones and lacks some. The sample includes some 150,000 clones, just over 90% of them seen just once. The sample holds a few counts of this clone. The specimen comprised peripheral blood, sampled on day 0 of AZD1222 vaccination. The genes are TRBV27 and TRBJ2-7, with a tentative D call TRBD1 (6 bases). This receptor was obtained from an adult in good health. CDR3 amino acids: CASSLSGTKVNEQYF. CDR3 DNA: TGTGCCAGCAGTCTCTCCGGGACAAAAGTAAACGAGCAGTACTTC.